Listed below are T cell receptor beta chains from one sample, sequenced in a study of OX40 agonist ivuxolimab in advanced cancers. Profiled with immunoSEQ multiplex PCR; TCRdb holds only in-frame clones, not every one. The top ten hold roughly 24% of the sample, which has 40,000 to 45,000 clones, roughly four fifths seen once. The sequenced sample was CD4+ or CD8+ T cells sorted from blood, obtained in a trial of the OX40 agonist ivuxolimab. The receptors here all came from an adult with an advanced solid tumor such as melanoma, head and neck, liver or kidney cancer. CDR3s include the opening cysteine and the closing phenylalanine or tryptophan. A D gene is named only where the DNA matches it firmly. Expanded clones get a size class; other rows say once, few or many, or leave the size out.

v_call: TRBV4-1; j_call: TRBJ2-5; d_call: TRBD2; cdr3_length: 18; clone_size: -; cdr3_nt: TGCGCCAGCAGCCAGGGGGGAGTAGCGGGAAGGTCCCAAGAGACCCAGTACTTC; cdr3_aa: CASSQGGVAGRSQETQYF
v_call: TRBV18; j_call: TRBJ2-1; d_call: -; cdr3_length: 12; clone_size: -; cdr3_nt: TGTGCCAGCTCCCTCTTTAAAAATGAGCAGTTCTTC; cdr3_aa: CASSLFKNEQFF
v_call: TRBV6-5; j_call: TRBJ2-3; d_call: -; cdr3_length: 15; clone_size: -; cdr3_nt: TGTGCCAGCAGCCCTCAACTTTCGCTTACAGATACGCAGTATTTT; cdr3_aa: CASSPQLSLTDTQYF
v_call: TRBV25-1; j_call: TRBJ2-1; d_call: -; cdr3_length: 10; clone_size: -; cdr3_nt: TGTGCCAGCAGTGAGGGCAGGCAGTTCTTC; cdr3_aa: CASSEGRQFF
v_call: TRBV4-1; j_call: TRBJ2-7; d_call: -; cdr3_length: 14; clone_size: -; cdr3_nt: TGCGCCAGCAGCCAAGCACACCTTACCTACGAGCAGTACTTC; cdr3_aa: CASSQAHLTYEQYF
v_call: TRBV4-1; j_call: TRBJ2-7; d_call: TRBD1; cdr3_length: 15; clone_size: -; cdr3_nt: TGCGCCAGCAGCCAAGGGGGACAGGTGTCCTACGAGCAGTACTTC; cdr3_aa: CASSQGGQVSYEQYF
v_call: TRBV5-4; j_call: TRBJ1-1; d_call: -; cdr3_length: 14; clone_size: -; cdr3_nt: TGTGCCAGCAGCCTGGAGGGGAGCAACACTGAAGCTTTCTTT; cdr3_aa: CASSLEGSNTEAFF
v_call: TRBV6-6; j_call: TRBJ2-3; d_call: TRBD1; cdr3_length: 13; clone_size: -; cdr3_nt: TGTGCCACCGGACAGGGGGGAACAGATACGCAGTATTTT; cdr3_aa: CATGQGGTDTQYF
v_call: TRBV19; j_call: TRBJ2-5; d_call: -; cdr3_length: 14; clone_size: -; cdr3_nt: TGTGCCAGTAGTACTAGGGGCAGTTTAGAGACCCAGTACTTC; cdr3_aa: CASSTRGSLETQYF
v_call: TRBV7-3; j_call: TRBJ2-3; d_call: -; cdr3_length: 14; clone_size: -; cdr3_nt: TGTGCCAGCAGCTTAAACGTGGCGTCAGATACGCAGTATTTT; cdr3_aa: CASSLNVASDTQYF
v_call: TRBV7-2; j_call: TRBJ2-5; d_call: -; cdr3_length: 13; clone_size: -; cdr3_nt: TGTGCCAGCAGTTGGGACATTCAAGAGACCCAGTACTTC; cdr3_aa: CASSWDIQETQYF
v_call: TRBV7-9; j_call: TRBJ2-5; d_call: TRBD1; cdr3_length: 16; clone_size: -; cdr3_nt: TGTGCCAGCAGCCTGTTGGGACAGGGGGCATTGGAGACCCAGTACTTC; cdr3_aa: CASSLLGQGALETQYF
v_call: TRBV19; j_call: TRBJ1-2; d_call: TRBD1; cdr3_length: 14; clone_size: -; cdr3_nt: TGTGCCAGTAGCCCGGGACAGGGTAACTATGGCTACACCTTC; cdr3_aa: CASSPGQGNYGYTF
v_call: TRBV7-3; j_call: TRBJ2-3; d_call: TRBD2; cdr3_length: 16; clone_size: -; cdr3_nt: TGTGCCAGCAGCGTCTCTAGCGGGGGGGCCACAGATACGCAGTATTTT; cdr3_aa: CASSVSSGGATDTQYF
v_call: TRBV5-4; j_call: TRBJ1-1; d_call: TRBD1; cdr3_length: 17; clone_size: once; cdr3_nt: TGTGCCAGCAGCTCAATGGGAATGGGGGGCAGGGGGACTGAAGCTTTCTTT; cdr3_aa: CASSSMGMGGRGTEAFF
v_call: TRBV19; j_call: TRBJ1-1; d_call: -; cdr3_length: 15; clone_size: -; cdr3_nt: TGTGCCAGTAGGAACCCCCGCGGCAGCGATACTGAAGCTTTCTTT; cdr3_aa: CASRNPRGSDTEAFF
v_call: TRBV4-1; j_call: TRBJ2-7; d_call: -; cdr3_length: 14; clone_size: -; cdr3_nt: TGCGCCAGCAGCCCCTCGCGGAGCTCCTACGAGCAGTACTTC; cdr3_aa: CASSPSRSSYEQYF
v_call: TRBV7-9; j_call: TRBJ2-7; d_call: -; cdr3_length: 19; clone_size: -; cdr3_nt: TGTGCCAGCAGCCCTCCAGGCGGGACATCACGTTGGCGTGAATACGAGCAGTACTTC; cdr3_aa: CASSPPGGTSRWREYEQYF
v_call: TRBV12-5; j_call: TRBJ2-1; d_call: -; cdr3_length: 14; clone_size: -; cdr3_nt: TGTGCTAGTGGTTTGTTTGGGCGGTTCGATGAGCAGTTCTTC; cdr3_aa: CASGLFGRFDEQFF
v_call: TRBV4-3; j_call: TRBJ2-1; d_call: TRBD2; cdr3_length: 15; clone_size: few; cdr3_nt: TGCGCCAGCAGCCAAGCTGCGGCGGGAGGGAATGAGCAGTTCTTC; cdr3_aa: CASSQAAAGGNEQFF
v_call: TRBV11-3; j_call: TRBJ2-3; d_call: -; cdr3_length: 15; clone_size: -; cdr3_nt: TGTGCCAGCAGCTTAGGAGAGCAACAAACAGATACGCAGTATTTT; cdr3_aa: CASSLGEQQTDTQYF
v_call: TRBV10-3; j_call: TRBJ1-6; d_call: -; cdr3_length: 14; clone_size: -; cdr3_nt: TGTGCCATCAGTGGGACGGATTATAATTCACCCCTCCACTTT; cdr3_aa: CAISGTDYNSPLHF